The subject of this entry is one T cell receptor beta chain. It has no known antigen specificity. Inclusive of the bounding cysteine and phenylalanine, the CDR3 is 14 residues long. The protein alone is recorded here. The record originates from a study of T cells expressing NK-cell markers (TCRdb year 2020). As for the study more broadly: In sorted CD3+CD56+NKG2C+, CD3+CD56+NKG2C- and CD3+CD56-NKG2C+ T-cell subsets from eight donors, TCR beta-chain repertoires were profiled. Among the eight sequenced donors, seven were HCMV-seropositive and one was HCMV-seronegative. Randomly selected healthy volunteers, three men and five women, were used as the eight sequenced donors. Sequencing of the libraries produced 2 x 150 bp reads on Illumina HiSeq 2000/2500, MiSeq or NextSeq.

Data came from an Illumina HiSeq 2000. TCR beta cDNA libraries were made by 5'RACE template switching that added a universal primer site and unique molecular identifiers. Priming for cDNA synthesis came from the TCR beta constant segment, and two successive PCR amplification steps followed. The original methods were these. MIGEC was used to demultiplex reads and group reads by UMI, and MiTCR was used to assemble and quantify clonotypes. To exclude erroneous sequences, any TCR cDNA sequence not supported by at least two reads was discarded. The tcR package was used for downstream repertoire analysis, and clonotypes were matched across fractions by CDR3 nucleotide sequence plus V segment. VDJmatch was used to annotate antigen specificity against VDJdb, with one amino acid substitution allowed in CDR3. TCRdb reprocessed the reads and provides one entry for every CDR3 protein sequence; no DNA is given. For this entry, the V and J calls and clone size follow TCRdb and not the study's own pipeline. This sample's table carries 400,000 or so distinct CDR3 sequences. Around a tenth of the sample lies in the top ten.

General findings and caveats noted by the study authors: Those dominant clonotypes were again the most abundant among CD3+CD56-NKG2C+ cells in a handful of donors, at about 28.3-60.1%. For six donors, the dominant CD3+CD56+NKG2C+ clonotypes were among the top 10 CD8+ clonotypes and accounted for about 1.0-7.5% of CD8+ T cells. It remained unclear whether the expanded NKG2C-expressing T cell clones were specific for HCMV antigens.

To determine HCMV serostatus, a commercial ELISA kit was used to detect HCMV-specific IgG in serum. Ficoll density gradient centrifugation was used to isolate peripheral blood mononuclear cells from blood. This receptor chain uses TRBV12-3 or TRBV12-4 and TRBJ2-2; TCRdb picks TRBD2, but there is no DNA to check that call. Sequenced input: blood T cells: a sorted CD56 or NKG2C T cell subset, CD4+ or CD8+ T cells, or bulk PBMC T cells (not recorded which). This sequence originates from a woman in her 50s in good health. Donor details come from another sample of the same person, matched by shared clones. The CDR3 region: CASKREGLAGELFF.